Detailed here is one TCR beta chain. The target antigen is unknown. The source of the sample is a study of T cells in Graves' hyperthyroidism and ophthalmopathy. Study conclusions and caveats: Researchers found most expanded thyroid clonotypes above 0.001 in blood as well.

The V and J ends lost 2 bases and 7 bases respectively, with 9 bases between them. This CDR3 comprises 12 residues. Germline CDR1 SGHKS, CDR2 YYEKEE (reference sequence). Recently diagnosed hyperthyroidism of less than 2 months' duration affected patients aged 18 to 65. From 10 ml of fresh peripheral blood, PBMCs were isolated. RNA transcripts gave rise to amplified TCR beta CDR3 regions. In the first-round RT-PCR of the TCR CDR3, the HTBI primer set was used. TCRdb re-analysed the multiplex PCR reads in MiXCR, keeping a single row per CDR3 protein. The sample lists about 550,000 distinct CDR3 sequences, less than 25% occurring once.

The sample taken for sequencing was blood. The sequence came from a man between 18 and 29 years old with Graves' hyperthyroidism. The V call is TRBV5-5, the J call TRBJ1-2; D remains ambiguous. The CDR3 coding sequence is TGTGCCAGCAGCTTAACCCACTCTGGCTACACCTTC. Protein product: CASSLTHSGYTF.